These T cell receptor beta chains were read from a single sample in a study of blood T cells in healthy people across ages. Via MiXCR, TCRdb re-called the 5' RACE reads, giving one row per CDR3 protein. The sample includes about 800,000 distinct CDR3 sequences, around 25% of them seen just once. These same data were also listed under a study on T cells of mothers and their children.

Specimen: blood. The receptors originated from a boy younger than 18 in good health. CDR3s include the opening cysteine and the closing phenylalanine or tryptophan. Only part of the rows carry a size: once, few, many, or a class if the clone is expanded.

few | TRBV6-5 | CASSNPESREQYF
once | TRBV20-1 | CSAREADRGTDSPLHF
. | TRBV10-3 | CATSIDREPNYGYTF
few | TRBV12-3/TRBV12-4 | CASSPEGGEMETQYF
few | TRBV9 | CASSLHGGATNEKLFF
few | TRBV20-1 | CSARGGQKEKLFF
few | TRBV25-1 | CASSESTGTENYNEQFF
. | TRBV7-2 | CASSSSGWGGPSSHEQYF
. | TRBV7-8 | CASSRRPGEWETQYF
few | TRBV6-5 | CASSYGQGSRNEQFF
. | TRBV5-1 | CASSFDGQNIQYF
few | TRBV2 | CASSEGRTQYF
many | TRBV15 | CATSRSRVVRADTQYF
few | TRBV30 | CAHLGVDTQYF
. | TRBV4-1 | CASSQSGTTNYGYTF
. | TRBV7-6 | CASSDPMTEGGNQPQHF
few | TRBV7-9 | CASSLGPDEQYF
. | TRBV7-2 | CASRYLAGGSYNEQFF
few | TRBV18 | CASSPSIQETQYF
few | TRBV5-1 | CASSLIPGADTEAFF
few | TRBV6-2/TRBV6-3 | CASSYSGFNIQYF
. | TRBV28 | CASSLYTSGSYNEQFF
. | TRBV4-2 | CASSYRAGRSTDTQYF
. | TRBV5-6 | CASSLMPDEQYF